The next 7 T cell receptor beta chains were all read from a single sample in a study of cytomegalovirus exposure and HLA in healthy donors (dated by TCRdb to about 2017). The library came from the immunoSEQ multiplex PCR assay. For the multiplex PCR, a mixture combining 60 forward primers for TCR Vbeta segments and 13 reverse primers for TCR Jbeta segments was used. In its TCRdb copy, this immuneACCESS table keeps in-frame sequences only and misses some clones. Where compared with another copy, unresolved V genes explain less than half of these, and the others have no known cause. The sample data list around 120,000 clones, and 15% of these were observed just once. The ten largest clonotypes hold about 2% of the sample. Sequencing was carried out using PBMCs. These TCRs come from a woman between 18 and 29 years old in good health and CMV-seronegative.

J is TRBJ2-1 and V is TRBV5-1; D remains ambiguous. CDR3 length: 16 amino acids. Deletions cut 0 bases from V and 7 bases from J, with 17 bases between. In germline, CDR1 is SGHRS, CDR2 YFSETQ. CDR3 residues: CASSLGVSIRSNEQFF. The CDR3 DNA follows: TGCGCCAGCAGCTTGGGGGTCTCGATCCGGAGTAATGAGCAGTTCTTC.

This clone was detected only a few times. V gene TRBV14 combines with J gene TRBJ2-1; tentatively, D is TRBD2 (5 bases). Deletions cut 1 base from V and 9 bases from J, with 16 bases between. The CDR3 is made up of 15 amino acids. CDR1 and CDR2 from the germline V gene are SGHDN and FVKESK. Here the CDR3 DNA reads TGTGCCAGCAGCCAAGGCGACTACACCTTTCGTGAGCAGTTCTTC. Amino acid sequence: CASSQGDYTFREQFF.

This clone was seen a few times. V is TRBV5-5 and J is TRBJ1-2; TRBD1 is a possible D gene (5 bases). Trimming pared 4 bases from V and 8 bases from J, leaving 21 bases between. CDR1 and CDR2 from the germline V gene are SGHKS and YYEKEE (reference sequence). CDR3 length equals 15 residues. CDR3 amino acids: CASSNSSRRAGGYTF. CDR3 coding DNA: TGTGCCAGCAGCAATTCGTCCCGACGGGCAGGGGGCTACACCTTC.

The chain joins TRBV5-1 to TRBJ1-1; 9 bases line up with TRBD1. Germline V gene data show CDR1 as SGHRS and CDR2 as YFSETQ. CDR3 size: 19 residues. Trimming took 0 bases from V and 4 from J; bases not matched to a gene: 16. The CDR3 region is CASSLEGQGRIGVATEAFF. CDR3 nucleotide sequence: TGCGCCAGCAGCTTGGAGGGACAGGGAAGGATTGGGGTGGCCACTGAAGCTTTCTTT.

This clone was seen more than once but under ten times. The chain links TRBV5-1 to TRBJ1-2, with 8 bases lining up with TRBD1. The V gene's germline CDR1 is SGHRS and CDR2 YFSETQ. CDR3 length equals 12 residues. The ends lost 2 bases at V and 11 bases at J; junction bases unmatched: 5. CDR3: CASSFRTGIYTF. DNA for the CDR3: TGCGCCAGCAGCTTTCGGACAGGGATATACACCTTC.

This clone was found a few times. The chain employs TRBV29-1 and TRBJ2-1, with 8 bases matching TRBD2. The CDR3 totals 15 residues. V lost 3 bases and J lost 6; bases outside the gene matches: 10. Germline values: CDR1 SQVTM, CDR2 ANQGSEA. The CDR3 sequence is CSVEGRREEGNEQFF. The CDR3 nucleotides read TGCAGCGTTGAGGGACGGCGGGAGGAGGGCAATGAGCAGTTCTTC.

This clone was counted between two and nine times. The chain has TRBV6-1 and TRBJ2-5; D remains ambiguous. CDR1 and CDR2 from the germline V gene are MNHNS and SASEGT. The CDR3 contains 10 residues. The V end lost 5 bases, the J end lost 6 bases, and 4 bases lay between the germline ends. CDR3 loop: CASSIKTQYF. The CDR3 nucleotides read TGTGCCAGCAGTATCAAGACCCAGTACTTC.